Below are 11 T cell receptor beta chains sequenced from a single sample in a study of blood T cell repertoires in COVID-19. Clones were read by immunoSEQ multiplex PCR, and TCRdb kept only the in-frame ones, dropping some. The table lists about 120,000 clones, almost 70% of them singletons, with under 2.5% in the top ten. The source material was peripheral blood. The receptor set was obtained from a woman between 65 and 79 years old with acute or convalescent COVID-19.

This clone was detected a few times. The chain combines TRBV12-3 or TRBV12-4 with TRBJ2-7, with D unresolved. The CDR3 spans 13 residues. With 6 bases removed from V and 0 bases from J, the gap between germline ends came to 9 bases. The CDR3 bases are TGTGCCAGCAGCTCGGGTAGCTCCTACGAGCAGTACTTC. As protein: CASSSGSSYEQYF.

The J gene is TRBJ1-3, the V gene TRBV7-2; TRBD1 aligns across 7 bases. CDR1 is SGHTA, CDR2 FQGNSA, per germline. V dropped 4 bases and J dropped 0; count of bases not matched to a gene: 9. CDR3 length: 17 residues. CDR3 DNA sequence: TGTGCCAGCAGCTCACGCCCGGGACAGCGCTCTGGAAACACCATATATTTT. This translates into CASSSRPGQRSGNTIYF.

This chain joins TRBV7-2 and TRBJ2-1; the match to TRBD2 covers 9 bases. V was pared by 2 bases and J by 5 bases, with 10 bases of the junction left unmatched. Germline V gene data show CDR1 as SGHTA and CDR2 as FQGNSA. The CDR3 length is 17 residues. DNA for the CDR3: TGTGCCAGCAGCTTAAAATTTGCGGGGGGGCCGGACAATGAGCAGTTCTTC. Its translation is CASSLKFAGGPDNEQFF.

V gene TRBV7-2 combines with J gene TRBJ2-7, with D perhaps TRBD1 (5 bases). Germline-derived CDR1 and CDR2 are SGHTA and FQGNSA. V was shortened by 1 base and J by 7 bases, with 11 bases between the two germline ends. The CDR3 length is 13 residues. The CDR3 is CASSLVQGGEQYF. The CDR3 DNA reads as TGTGCCAGCAGCTTAGTTCAGGGTGGAGAGCAGTACTTC.

The chain couples TRBV3-1 (or the pseudogene TRBV3-2) to TRBJ2-5; weak D call: TRBD2 (6 bases). There are 16 residues in the CDR3. The V end was cut by 1 base, the J end by 5 bases, with 17 bases between. Germline loops: CDR1 LGHDT, CDR2 YNNKEL (reference sequence). The CDR3 DNA is TGTGCCAGCAGCCAAGGAAGGAGGGGTGACTTGGAGACCCAGTACTTC. Translated: CASSQGRRGDLETQYF.

This clone was recorded a few times. The V gene is TRBV6-5, the J gene TRBJ2-1, with a weak D call TRBD1 (6 bases). The CDR3 consists of 13 residues. Germline CDR1 reads MNHEY; CDR2 reads SVGAGI. The ends were cut back, 4 bases at V and 5 bases at J, with 9 bases in the middle. The CDR3 protein is CASSSGTHNEQFF. CDR3 sequence (DNA): TGTGCCAGCAGTTCCGGGACACACAATGAGCAGTTCTTC.

The V and J genes are TRBV5-1 and TRBJ1-6, with TRBD1 matching 9 bases. The CDR3 has 16 amino acids. Looked up from germline, CDR1 is SGHRS and CDR2 is YFSETQ. The trim removed 0 bases at V and 7 bases at J, leaving 5 bases unmatched. CDR3 nucleotides: TGCGCCAGCAGCTTGGATACAGGGGGCCAGAATTCACCCCTCCACTTT. Protein product: CASSLDTGGQNSPLHF.

The genes are TRBV6-5 and TRBJ2-7; tentative D call: TRBD2 (7 bases). Trimming cost V 5 bases and J 7 bases, with 18 bases left between them. The CDR3 is made up of 14 amino acids. Per the germline V gene, CDR1 is MNHEY and CDR2 is SVGAGI. CDR3 coding DNA: TGTGCCAGCAGTACCCCGCGGGGGCGGCGGGAGCAGTACTTC. Its translation: CASSTPRGRREQYF.

The V and J genes are TRBV4-1 and TRBJ2-7; 11 nucleotides agree with TRBD2. Germline assignment: CDR1 MGHRA and CDR2 YSYEKL. CDR3 length equals 16 residues. Trimming took 0 bases from V and 4 from J; bases not matched to a gene: 5. CDR3 bases: TGCGCCAGCAGCCAAGATACTAGCGGGAGTTTATACGAGCAGTACTTC. Residues: CASSQDTSGSLYEQYF.

The table lists this clone with many counts. V gene TRBV7-9 combines with J gene TRBJ2-5; D not certain. The V end lost 5 bases, the J end lost 1 base, and 11 bases lay between the germline ends. Germline V gene sequence: CDR1 SEHNR, CDR2 FQNEAQ (reference sequence). CDR3 length: 14 amino acids. The chain's CDR3 is CASSPRGSQETQYF. CDR3 sequence (DNA): TGTGCCAGCAGCCCCCGTGGCAGCCAAGAGACCCAGTACTTC.

J is TRBJ2-7 and V is TRBV28; tentatively, D is TRBD1 (5 bases). Per germline, CDR1 MDHEN and CDR2 SYDVKM. This CDR3 has 13 amino acids. V dropped 5 bases and J dropped 4 bases, with 12 bases sitting between them. The CDR3 sequence is CASSRQSLYEQYF. The CDR3 nucleotides are TGTGCCAGCAGTCGACAGAGCCTATACGAGCAGTACTTC.